The 4 T cell receptor beta chains listed next were all sequenced from one sample in a study of blood T cell repertoires in COVID-19. TCRdb's copy holds only in-frame clones and misses some; the assay was immunoSEQ multiplex PCR. The data contain roughly 230,000 clones, roughly 84% of them seen just once; the ten biggest clones take up about 7.4%. Material: peripheral blood. Source of these receptors: a woman between 45 and 60 years old with acute or convalescent COVID-19.

This rearrangement joins TRBV24-1 to TRBJ2-2, with D perhaps TRBD1 (5 bases). Germline CDR1 reads KGHDR; CDR2 reads SFDVKD. The CDR3 totals 14 residues. V lost 8 bases and J 3 bases, leaving 12 bases between the germline ends. CDR3 nucleotide sequence: TGTGCCACCATGTCTCAGGGCGACACCGGGGAGCTGTTTTTT. Residues: CATMSQGDTGELFF.

V usage is TRBV12-3 or TRBV12-4 and J usage is TRBJ1-2, with 8 nucleotides matching TRBD1. CDR3 length: 13 amino acids. Trimming removed 6 bases from V and 5 bases from J; junction bases left unmatched: 5. This CDR3 reads CASRGQGEYGYTF. For the CDR3, the DNA is TGTGCCAGCAGAGGACAGGGAGAATATGGCTACACCTTC.

The J gene is TRBJ1-1, the V gene TRBV27; D is perhaps TRBD1 (6 bases). V dropped 5 bases and J dropped 1 base, with 17 bases sitting between them. The length of the CDR3 is 16 residues. Per the germline V gene, CDR1 is MNHEY and CDR2 is SMNVEV (reference sequence). CDR3 sequence reads: CASSPRGLWGNTEAFF. The CDR3 DNA sequence: TGTGCCAGCAGTCCCAGGGGCCTATGGGGGAACACTGAAGCTTTCTTT.

The gene calls are TRBV4-3 and TRBJ2-2, with D perhaps TRBD1 (6 bases). This CDR3 region has 20 residues. Per the germline V gene, CDR1 is LGHNA and CDR2 is YSLEER. V dropped 1 base and J dropped 0 bases, with 21 bases sitting between them. CDR3 sequence (DNA): TGCGCCAGCAGCCAAGGATACCCCATCGGACAGCTAGCGAACACCGGGGAGCTGTTTTTT. Residues: CASSQGYPIGQLANTGELFF.